This TCR beta chain is drawn from a study of blood T cell repertoires in COVID-19. Study as a whole: Sites in the United States, Italy and Spain provided acute and convalescent COVID-19 samples.

TCRdb keeps only in-frame clones here, not all; method: immunoSEQ multiplex PCR. The repertoire holds 270,000 or so clones, nearly 90% seen once, with about 2.1% in the top ten. The CDR3 has 15 residues. Trimming cost V 4 bases and J 1 base; bases outside gene matches: 6. Germline V CDR1 and CDR2: SGHRS, YFSETQ. Sample: peripheral blood. This sequence was found in a woman aged 55-69 years with COVID-19, enrolled during active disease. V usage is TRBV5-1 and J usage is TRBJ1-1, with TRBD1 matching 8 bases. CDR3 DNA sequence: TGCGCCAGCAGCCCTCGGACAGGGCCGAACACTGAAGCTTTCTTT. It specifies CASSPRTGPNTEAFF.